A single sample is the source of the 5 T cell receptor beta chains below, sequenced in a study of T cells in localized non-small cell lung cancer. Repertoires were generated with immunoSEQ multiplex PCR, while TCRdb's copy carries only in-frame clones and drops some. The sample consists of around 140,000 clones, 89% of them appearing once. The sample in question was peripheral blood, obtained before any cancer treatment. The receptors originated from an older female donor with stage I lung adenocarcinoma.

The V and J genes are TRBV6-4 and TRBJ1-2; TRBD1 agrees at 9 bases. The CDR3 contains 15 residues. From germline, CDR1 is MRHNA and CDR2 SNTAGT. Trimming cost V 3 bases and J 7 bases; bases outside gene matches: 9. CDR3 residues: CASSDIQGARAGYTF. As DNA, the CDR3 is TGTGCCAGCAGTGATATACAGGGGGCCCGGGCTGGCTACACCTTC.

CDR3 sequence reads: CATSSTSGRDQETQYF. The CDR3 bases are TGTGCCACCAGCAGCACTAGCGGGAGGGACCAAGAGACCCAGTACTTC. V gene TRBV15 combines with J gene TRBJ2-5; 13 nucleotides match TRBD2. CDR3 length: 16 amino acids. Germline CDR1 LNHNV, CDR2 YYDKDF (reference sequence). Unmatched junction bases numbered 1, after V lost 3 bases and J lost 0 bases. Supplemented by reference TRBV15 and TRBJ2-5, the full variable domain reads DAMVIQNPRYQVTQFGKPVTLSCSQTLNHNVMYWYQQKSSQAPKLLFHYYDKDFNNEADTPDNFQSRRPNTSFCFLDIRSPGLGDTAMYLCATSSTSGRDQETQYFGPGTRLLVL.

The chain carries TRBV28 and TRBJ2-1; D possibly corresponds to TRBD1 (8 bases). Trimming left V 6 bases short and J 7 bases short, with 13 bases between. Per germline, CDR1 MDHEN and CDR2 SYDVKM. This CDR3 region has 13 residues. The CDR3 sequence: CASSLQGGNEQFF. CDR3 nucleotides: TGTGCCAGCAGCTTACAGGGGGGGAATGAGCAGTTCTTC.

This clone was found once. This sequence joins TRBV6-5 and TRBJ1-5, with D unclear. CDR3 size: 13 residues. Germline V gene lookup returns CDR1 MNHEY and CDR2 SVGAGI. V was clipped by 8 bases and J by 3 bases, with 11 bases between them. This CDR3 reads CASARGFNQPQHF. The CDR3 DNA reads TGTGCCAGCGCCCGTGGGTTCAATCAGCCCCAGCATTTT.

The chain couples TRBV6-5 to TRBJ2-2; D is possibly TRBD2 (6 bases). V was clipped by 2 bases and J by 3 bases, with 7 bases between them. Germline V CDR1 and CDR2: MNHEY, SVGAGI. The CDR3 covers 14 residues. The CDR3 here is CASSYREDTGELFF. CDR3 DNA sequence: TGTGCCAGCAGTTACAGGGAGGACACCGGGGAGCTGTTTTTT.